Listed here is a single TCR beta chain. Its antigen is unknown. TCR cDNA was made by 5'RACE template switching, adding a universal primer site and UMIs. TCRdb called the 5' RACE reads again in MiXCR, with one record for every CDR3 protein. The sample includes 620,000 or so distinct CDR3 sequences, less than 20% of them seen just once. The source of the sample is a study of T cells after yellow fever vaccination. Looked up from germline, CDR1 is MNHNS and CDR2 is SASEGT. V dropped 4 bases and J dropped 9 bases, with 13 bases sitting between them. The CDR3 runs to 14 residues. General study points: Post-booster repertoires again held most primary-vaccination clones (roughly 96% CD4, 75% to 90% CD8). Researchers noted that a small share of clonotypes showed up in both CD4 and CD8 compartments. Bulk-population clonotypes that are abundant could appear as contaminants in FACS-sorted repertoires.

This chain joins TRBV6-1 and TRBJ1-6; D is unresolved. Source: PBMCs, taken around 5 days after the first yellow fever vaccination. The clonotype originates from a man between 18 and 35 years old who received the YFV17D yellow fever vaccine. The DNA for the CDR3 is TGTGCCAGCAGTGCTACTGGGGATGGTTCACCCCTCCACTTT. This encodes CASSATGDGSPLHF.